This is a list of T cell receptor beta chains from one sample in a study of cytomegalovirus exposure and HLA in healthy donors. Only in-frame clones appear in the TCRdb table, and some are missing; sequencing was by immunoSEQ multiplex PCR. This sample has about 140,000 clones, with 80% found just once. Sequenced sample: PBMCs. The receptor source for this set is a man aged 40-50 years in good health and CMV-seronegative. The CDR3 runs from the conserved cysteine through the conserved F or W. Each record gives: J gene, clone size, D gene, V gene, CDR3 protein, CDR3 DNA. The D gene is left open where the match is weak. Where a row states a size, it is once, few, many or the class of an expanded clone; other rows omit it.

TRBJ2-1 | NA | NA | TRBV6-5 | CASMGRYNEQFF | TGTGCCAGCATGGGGCGCTACAATGAGCAGTTCTTC
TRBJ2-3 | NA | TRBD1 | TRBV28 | CASSPSRTGGTDTQYF | TGTGCCAGCAGTCCCTCTCGGACAGGGGGCACAGATACGCAGTATTTT
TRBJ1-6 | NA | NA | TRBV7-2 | CASSLEAGGRNNSPLHF | TGTGCCAGCAGCTTAGAGGCCGGGGGGCGTAATAATTCACCCCTCCACTTT
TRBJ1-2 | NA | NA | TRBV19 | CASSIFGQWNYGYTF | TGTGCCAGTAGTATTTTCGGACAGTGGAACTATGGCTACACCTTC
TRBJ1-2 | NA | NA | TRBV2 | CASSEYVNYGYTF | TGTGCCAGCAGTGAATATGTTAACTATGGCTACACCTTC
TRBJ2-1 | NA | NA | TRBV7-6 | CASSLASWSSYNEQFF | TGTGCCAGCAGCTTAGCCAGCTGGAGCTCCTACAATGAGCAGTTCTTC
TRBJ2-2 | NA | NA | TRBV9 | CASSGSGYTGELFF | TGTGCCAGCAGCGGCTCGGGGTACACCGGGGAGCTGTTTTTT
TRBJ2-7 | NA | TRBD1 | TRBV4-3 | CASSQGTGGSYEQYF | TGCGCCAGCAGCCAAGGAACAGGGGGATCCTACGAGCAGTACTTC
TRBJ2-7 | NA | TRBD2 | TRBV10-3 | CAIRKTSGGALHSYEQYF | TGTGCCATCAGAAAGACTAGCGGGGGGGCCTTGCATTCCTACGAGCAGTACTTC
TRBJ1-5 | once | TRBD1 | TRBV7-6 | CASSLAFPSGTGINQPQHF | TGTGCCAGCAGCTTAGCTTTCCCGTCCGGGACAGGGATCAATCAGCCCCAGCATTTT
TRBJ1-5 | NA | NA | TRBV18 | CASSPLGRGSQPQHF | TGTGCCAGCTCACCCCTGGGTAGAGGGTCTCAGCCCCAGCATTTT
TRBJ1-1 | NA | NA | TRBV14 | CASSQDLGEVNTEAFF | TGTGCCAGCAGCCAAGATCTAGGGGAGGTGAACACTGAAGCTTTCTTT
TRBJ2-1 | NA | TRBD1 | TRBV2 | CASSTDRGRYNEQFF | TGTGCCAGCAGTACGGACAGGGGTCGATACAATGAGCAGTTCTTC
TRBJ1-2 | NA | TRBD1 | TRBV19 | CASSPDRANYGYTF | TGTGCCAGTAGTCCTGACAGGGCCAACTATGGCTACACCTTC
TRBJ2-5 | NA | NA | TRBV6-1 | CASSEVADIGAQYF | TGTGCCAGCAGCGAAGTAGCGGACATCGGGGCCCAGTACTTC
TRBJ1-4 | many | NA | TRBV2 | CASSAGGTNEKLFF | TGTGCCAGCAGTGCTGGGGGGACTAATGAAAAACTGTTTTTT
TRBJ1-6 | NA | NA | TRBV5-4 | CASSLDGPFFNSPLHF | TGTGCCAGCAGCTTGGATGGCCCCTTCTTTAATTCACCCCTCCACTTT
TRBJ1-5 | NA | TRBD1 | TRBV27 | CASSKTGGQDQPQHF | TGTGCCAGCAGTAAAACAGGGGGACAGGATCAGCCCCAGCATTTT
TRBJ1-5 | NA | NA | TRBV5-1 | CASSSGHGGVSNQPQHF | TGCGCCAGCAGCTCCGGACACGGGGGGGTTTCCAATCAGCCCCAGCATTTT
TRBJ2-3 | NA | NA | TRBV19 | CASSITGNSGDTQYF | TGTGCCAGTAGTATCACAGGGAATTCAGGAGATACGCAGTATTTT
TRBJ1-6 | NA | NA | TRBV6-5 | CASRGQSSYNSPLHF | TGTGCCAGCAGGGGACAAAGCTCCTATAATTCACCCCTCCACTTT
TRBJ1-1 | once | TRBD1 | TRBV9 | CASSARTGGIGTEAFF | TGTGCCAGCAGCGCGAGGACAGGGGGCATAGGGACTGAAGCTTTCTTT
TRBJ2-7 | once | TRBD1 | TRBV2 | CASRGRTGLYEQYF | TGTGCCAGCAGAGGACGGACAGGGTTATACGAGCAGTACTTC
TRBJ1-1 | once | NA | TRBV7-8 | CASSPVQAAFF | TGTGCCAGCAGCCCGGTACAGGCGGCTTTCTTT
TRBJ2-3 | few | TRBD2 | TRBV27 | CASSLLGLAGGPTDTQYF | TGTGCCAGCAGTTTGTTGGGACTAGCGGGGGGGCCGACAGATACGCAGTATTTT
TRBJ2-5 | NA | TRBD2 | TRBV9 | CASSVVASGKETQYF | TGTGCCAGCAGCGTAGTTGCTAGCGGAAAAGAGACCCAGTACTTC
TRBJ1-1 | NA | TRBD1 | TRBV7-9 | CASSLGTGQAFF | TGTGCCAGCAGCTTAGGGACAGGTCAGGCTTTCTTT
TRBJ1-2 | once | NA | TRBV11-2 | CASSLGKGGYGYTF | TGTGCCAGCAGCTTAGGAAAAGGGGGTTATGGCTACACCTTC
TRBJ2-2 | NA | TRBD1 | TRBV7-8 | CASSPGQGDTGELFF | TGTGCCAGCAGCCCCGGACAGGGGGACACCGGGGAGCTGTTTTTT
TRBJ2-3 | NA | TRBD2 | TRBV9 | CASSVDLAGGITDTQYF | TGTGCCAGCAGCGTAGACCTAGCGGGGGGGATCACAGATACGCAGTATTTT
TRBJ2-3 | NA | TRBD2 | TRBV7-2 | CASSPGLAGGRDTQYF | TGTGCCAGCAGCCCTGGACTAGCGGGGGGGCGAGATACGCAGTATTTT
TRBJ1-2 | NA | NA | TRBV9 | CASSVATGGEGYTF | TGTGCCAGCAGCGTAGCTACTGGGGGCGAGGGCTACACCTTC
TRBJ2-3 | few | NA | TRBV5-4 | CASSRNYPQSADTQYF | TGTGCCAGCAGCCGCAATTATCCCCAATCGGCAGATACGCAGTATTTT
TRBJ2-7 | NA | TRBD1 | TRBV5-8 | CASSRTGQGRKDYEQYF | TGTGCCAGCAGTCGCACGGGACAGGGGCGCAAAGACTACGAGCAGTACTTC
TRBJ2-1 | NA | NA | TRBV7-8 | CASSLFGDEQFF | TGTGCCAGCAGCTTATTCGGTGATGAGCAGTTCTTC
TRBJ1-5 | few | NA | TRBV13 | CASSRGTEPQHF | TGTGCCAGCAGCCGGGGGACCGAGCCCCAGCATTTT
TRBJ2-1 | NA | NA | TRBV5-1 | CASSPSSQAHNEQFF | TGCGCCAGCAGCCCGAGCTCGCAGGCTCACAATGAGCAGTTCTTC
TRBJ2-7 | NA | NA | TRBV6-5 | CASRYDRRRYEQYF | TGTGCCAGCAGGTACGACAGGAGAAGGTACGAGCAGTACTTC
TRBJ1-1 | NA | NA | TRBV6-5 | CASSYRQGNTEAFF | TGTGCCAGCAGTTACAGGCAGGGGAACACTGAAGCTTTCTTT
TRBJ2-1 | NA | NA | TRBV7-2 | CASTPSYNEQFF | TGTGCCAGCACCCCCAGCTACAATGAGCAGTTCTTC
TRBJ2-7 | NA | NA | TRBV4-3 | CASSQKQGGPEQYF | TGCGCCAGCAGCCAAAAACAGGGGGGGCCCGAGCAGTACTTC
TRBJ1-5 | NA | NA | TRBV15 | CATSSWRQPQHF | TGTGCCACCAGCAGCTGGAGGCAGCCCCAGCATTTT
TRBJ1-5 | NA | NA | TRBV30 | CAWGGISNQPQHF | TGTGCCTGGGGGGGCATTAGCAATCAGCCCCAGCATTTT
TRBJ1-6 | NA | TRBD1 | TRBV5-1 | CASSLSLDRADNSPLHF | TGCGCCAGCAGCTTGTCACTGGACAGGGCCGATAATTCACCCCTCCACTTT
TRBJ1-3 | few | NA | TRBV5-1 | CASSYTPTPDSGNTIYF | TGCGCCAGCAGCTACACCCCAACACCAGACTCTGGAAACACCATATATTTT
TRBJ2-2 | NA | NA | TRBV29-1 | CSVEEPRTNTGELFF | TGCAGCGTTGAAGAACCTAGGACGAACACCGGGGAGCTGTTTTTT
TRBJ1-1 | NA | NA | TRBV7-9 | CATVYTEAFF | TGTGCCACCGTCTACACTGAAGCTTTCTTT
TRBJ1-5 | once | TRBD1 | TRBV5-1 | CASSQDRVLQPQHF | TGCGCCAGCAGCCAGGACAGGGTTCTTCAGCCCCAGCATTTT